This entry lists 4 T cell receptor beta chains sequenced from one sample in a study of shared clonotypes between healthy human individuals. Sequenced by immunoSEQ multiplex PCR; TCRdb stores in-frame clones only, minus some. The table has approximately 2.1 million clones, over 85% seen once. Input material: naive CD4+ T cells from PBMCs. Subset given: CD45RA+ positively selected. The origin of the receptors is a man younger than 35 in good health. Some clones in this sample may be carry-over from other donors' samples.

The chain has TRBV6-6 and TRBJ2-3; a weak D match, TRBD2 (5 bases). There are 13 residues in the CDR3. V gave up 4 bases and J gave up 7 bases, with 12 bases separating them. The germline gives CDR1 MNHNY, CDR2 SVGAGI (reference sequence). The CDR3 nucleotides are TGTGCCAGCAGTTCCCTTGGGAGAAATACGCAGTATTTT. This encodes CASSSLGRNTQYF.

This sequence joins TRBV30 and TRBJ2-1; D gene unclear. CDR1 is GTSNPN and CDR2 is SVGIG in the germline V gene (reference sequence). V shed 0 bases and J shed 1 base, with 4 bases lying between them. CDR3 length equals 13 residues. CDR3 loop: CAWSVRSYNEQFF. As DNA, the CDR3 is TGTGCCTGGAGTGTACGTTCCTACAATGAGCAGTTCTTC.

J is TRBJ2-5 and V is TRBV14; 7 bases are shared with TRBD2. The J segment lost 8 bases and the V segment lost 1 base, leaving 4 bases of the junction unmatched. This CDR3 is 13 amino acids long. Germline V gives CDR1 SGHDN, CDR2 FVKESK. CDR3 sequence (DNA): TGTGCCAGCAGCCAAGGGGCGGGGGATACCCAGTACTTC. Translating it yields CASSQGAGDTQYF.

The chain couples TRBV9 to TRBJ1-3; D is undetermined. Per germline, CDR1 SGDLS and CDR2 YYNGEE. The CDR3 consists of 15 residues. V lost 4 bases and J 0 bases, leaving 11 bases between the germline ends. The CDR3 region has the DNA TGTGCCAGCAGCCTGTCGGGCAACTCTGGAAACACCATATATTTT. Translating gives CASSLSGNSGNTIYF.